The clone carrying this T cell receptor beta chain came up once. Losses at the gene ends were 4 bases for V and 0 bases for J; bases not matched to a gene: 4. The CDR3 totals 16 residues. Germline-derived CDR1 and CDR2 are SGDLS and YYNGEE. The repertoire was sequenced with immunoSEQ multiplex PCR; TCRdb's copy has only in-frame clones and lacks some. Of around 34,000 clones in the sample, approximately 78% were seen once. One to two pinch biopsies were taken from the rectum during colonoscopy. The data were obtained in a study of pediatric ulcerative colitis. This sequence originates from a boy aged 5-17 years with mild ulcerative colitis. J is TRBJ2-2 and V is TRBV9; 9 bases are shared with TRBD1. Sequencing was carried out using gut tissue. The DNA of the CDR3 is TGTGCCAGCAGCACCACAGGGGGCGCGAACACCGGGGAGCTGTTTTTT. It is translated as CASSTTGGANTGELFF. Full variable domain (rest looked up from reference TRBV9 and TRBJ2-2): DSGVTQTPKHLITATGQRVTLRCSPRSGDLSVYWYQQSLDQGLQFLIQYYNGEERAKGNILERFSAQQFPDLHSELNLSSLELGDSALYFCASSTTGGANTGELFFGEGSRLTVL.